This TCR beta chain is from a study of blood T cell repertoires in COVID-19. Turning to the study itself: Some COVID-19 samples were acute and others convalescent; all came from the United States, Italy and Spain.

CDR3 length: 16 residues. In germline, CDR1 is KGHSH, CDR2 LQKENI. Trimming removed 3 bases from V and 6 bases from J; junction bases left unmatched: 9. Sequencing used immunoSEQ multiplex PCR; TCRdb keeps in-frame clones, though not all of them. The sample lists approximately 330,000 clones; 87% were seen once. Followed longitudinally, the Seattle patients had been enrolled during active infection. Specimen: peripheral blood. The V and J genes are TRBV18 and TRBJ2-2, with 8 bases identical to TRBD2. The clonotype originates from a young man with COVID-19, enrolled during active disease. The CDR3 nucleotides are TGTGCCAGCTCACCTGACTCCGGGACTAGACCCGGGGAGCTGTTTTTT. Its translation: CASSPDSGTRPGELFF.